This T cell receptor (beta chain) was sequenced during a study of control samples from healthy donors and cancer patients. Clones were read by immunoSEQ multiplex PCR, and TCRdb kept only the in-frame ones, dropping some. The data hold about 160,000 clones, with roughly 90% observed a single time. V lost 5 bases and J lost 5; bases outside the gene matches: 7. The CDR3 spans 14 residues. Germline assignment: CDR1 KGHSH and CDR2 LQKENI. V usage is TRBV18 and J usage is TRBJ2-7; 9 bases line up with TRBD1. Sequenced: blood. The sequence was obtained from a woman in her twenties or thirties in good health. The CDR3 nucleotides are TGTGCCAGCTCAACCCGACAGGGGGTAGACGAGCAGTACTTC. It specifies CASSTRQGVDEQYF.